The clone carrying this T cell receptor beta chain was counted only a few times. Its antigen is unknown. This record belongs to a study of T cells in Graves' hyperthyroidism and ophthalmopathy. Overall study results and limits: Ophthalmopathy was model-predicted a median roughly 6.3 months pre-onset.

The CDR3 contains 19 residues. Trimming removed 6 bases from V and 3 bases from J; junction bases left unmatched: 20. RNA transcripts served as the template for amplifying TCR beta CDR3 regions. With the HTBI primer set, the TCR CDR3 went through a first round of RT-PCR. Via MiXCR, TCRdb re-called the multiplex PCR reads, giving one row per CDR3 protein. The sample consists of 400,000 or so distinct CDR3 sequences, around 15% of them appearing once. Sequenced: blood. The sequence was collected from an older woman with Graves' ophthalmopathy. This chain joins TRBV6-7 and TRBJ2-7; 10 nucleotides align to TRBD1. TRBV6-7 is an open reading frame, and its role is uncertain. CDR3: CASSTTGQGGGETRYEQYF. The CDR3, as DNA: TGTGCCAGCAGCACCACTGGACAGGGGGGAGGTGAGACTCGCTACGAGCAGTACTTC.